This entry concerns a single T cell receptor (beta chain). These data belong to a study of CD8 T cells in Susac syndrome. Across the study: At blood draw, Susac syndrome patients were therapy-naive, on corticosteroids, or on intravenous immunoglobulin alone.

Random hexamers were used to reverse transcribe an amount of about 0.45 to 1 ug RNA. Each CDR3 protein is one row after TCRdb ran MiXCR on the immunoSEQ multiplex PCR reads. The sample shows about 140,000 distinct CDR3 sequences, around 95% of them seen only once. Germline V lookup: CDR1 KGHSH, CDR2 LQKENI. V lost 6 bases, J lost 6 bases, and 15 bases lay in between. CDR3 size: 14 residues. This clonotype originated in a human donor with Susac syndrome. This chain uses TRBV18 with TRBJ2-1; D possibly corresponds to TRBD2 (6 bases). Sequenced: CD4+ T cells from PBMCs. In DNA form, the CDR3 reads TGTGCCAGCTCGGTAGGGACTGGGGGCAATGAGCAGTTCTTC. Translated: CASSVGTGGNEQFF.